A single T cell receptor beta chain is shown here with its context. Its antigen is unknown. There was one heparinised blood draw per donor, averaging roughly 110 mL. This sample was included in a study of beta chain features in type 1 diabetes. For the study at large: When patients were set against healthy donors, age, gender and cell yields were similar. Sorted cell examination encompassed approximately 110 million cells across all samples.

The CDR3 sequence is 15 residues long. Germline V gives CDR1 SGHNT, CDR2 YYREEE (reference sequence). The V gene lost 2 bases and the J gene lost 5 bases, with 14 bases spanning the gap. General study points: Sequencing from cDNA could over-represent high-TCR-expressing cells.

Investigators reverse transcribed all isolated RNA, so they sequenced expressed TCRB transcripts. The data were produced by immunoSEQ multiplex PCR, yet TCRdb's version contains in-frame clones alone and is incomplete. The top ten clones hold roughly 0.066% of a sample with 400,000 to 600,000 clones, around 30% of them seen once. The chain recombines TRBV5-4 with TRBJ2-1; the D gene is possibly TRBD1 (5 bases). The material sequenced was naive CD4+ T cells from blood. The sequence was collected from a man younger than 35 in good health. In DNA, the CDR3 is TGTGCCAGCAGCTTAGCAGGGCCAGCTAACAATGAGCAGTTCTTC. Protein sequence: CASSLAGPANNEQFF.